What follows are 15 T cell receptor beta chains derived from one specimen sequenced in a study of a mutant IDH1 vaccine in newly diagnosed glioma. The time point here: week 47, end of study. Doses consisted of 300 ug of mutant IDH1 20-mer peptide each, paired with topical imiquimod. Profiled with immunoSEQ multiplex PCR; TCRdb holds only in-frame clones, not every one. The sample shows tens of thousands of clones, less than 80% of them seen only once. The antigens these receptors bind are not known. The sample here was PBMCs, taken from a glioma patient whose treatment included an IDH1 peptide vaccine. The receptor source for this set is a man aged 45-65 years with glioma.

This clone occurred a few times. The chain links TRBV5-1 to TRBJ1-1; the D gene is possibly TRBD1 (5 bases). Germline V CDR1 and CDR2: SGHRS, YFSETQ. V was shortened by 0 bases and J by 1 base, with 10 bases between the two germline ends. The CDR3 covers 15 residues. The CDR3 region has the DNA TGCGCCAGCAGCTTGGCTGGGGGAGGGAACACTGAAGCTTTCTTT. Amino acid sequence: CASSLAGGGNTEAFF.

The V gene is TRBV2, the J gene TRBJ1-1; no clear D. The germline CDR1 and CDR2 sequences are SNHLY and FYNNEI. The CDR3 loop spans 14 amino acids. The V end was cut by 3 bases, the J end by 1 base, with 9 bases between. The CDR3 region has the DNA TGTGCCAGCAGTGAGGAGGGCGGGAACACTGAAGCTTTCTTT. Amino acids: CASSEEGGNTEAFF.

By share of the sample, this clone is medium-sized. The genes are TRBV4-3 and TRBJ1-1, with D perhaps TRBD1 (6 bases). The CDR3 loop spans 13 amino acids. V dropped 4 bases and J dropped 5 bases, with 11 bases sitting between them. The germline CDR1 and CDR2 sequences are LGHNA and YSLEER. CDR3 coding DNA: TGCGCCAGCAGCCCCGAGGGGGGGACTGAAGCTTTCTTT. Its protein product is CASSPEGGTEAFF.

This chain uses TRBV9 with TRBJ2-7, with 7 bases identical to TRBD1. The CDR3 spans 14 residues. CDR1 and CDR2 (germline): SGDLS, YYNGEE. Germline trimming cut 0 bases from V and 6 bases from J; bases unmatched to any gene: 6. CDR3 region: CASSVAGTEGEQYF. The CDR3 region has the DNA TGTGCCAGCAGCGTAGCCGGGACAGAGGGCGAGCAGTACTTC.

The V gene is TRBV11-2, the J gene TRBJ2-3; D tentatively reads TRBD1 or TRBD2 (5 bases each). The CDR3 spans 15 residues. Germline loops: CDR1 SGHAT, CDR2 FQNNGV. V was clipped by 2 bases and J by 2 bases, with 11 bases between them. This CDR3 is CASSLWDGDTDTQYF. CDR3 nucleotides: TGTGCCAGCAGCTTATGGGACGGAGACACAGATACGCAGTATTTT.

The chain joins TRBV7-2 to TRBJ1-2; D uncertain. CDR1 is SGHTA, CDR2 FQGNSA, per germline. V was trimmed by 4 bases and J by 2 bases, leaving 11 bases between them. CDR3 length: 14 residues. The CDR3 sequence is CASSSQGLNYGYTF. The CDR3 DNA reads TGTGCCAGCAGCTCGCAAGGACTGAACTATGGCTACACCTTC.

The genes are TRBV28 and TRBJ1-2; possible D gene TRBD1, 6 bases. This CDR3 comprises 14 residues. The germline V and J ends were trimmed by 6 bases and 2 bases, with 13 bases remaining between them. Germline CDR1 and CDR2: MDHEN and SYDVKM. Here the CDR3 DNA reads TGTGCCAGCAGCCCGGCAGGGGAAAACTATGGCTACACCTTC. Protein product: CASSPAGENYGYTF.

The chain joins TRBV29-1 to TRBJ2-2; D is possibly TRBD1 or TRBD2 (5 bases each). From germline, CDR1 is SQVTM and CDR2 ANQGSEA. The CDR3 is made up of 13 amino acids. The ends were cut back, 4 bases at V and 6 bases at J, with 12 bases in the middle. CDR3 sequence reads: CSVGEGWAGELFF. The CDR3 DNA follows: TGCAGCGTTGGAGAGGGGTGGGCCGGGGAGCTGTTTTTT.

The rearrangement joins TRBV11-2 to TRBJ2-7; weak D call: TRBD1 (5 bases). The germline gives CDR1 SGHAT, CDR2 FQNNGV. V lost 7 bases and J 0 bases, leaving 13 bases between the germline ends. CDR3 size: 14 residues. The CDR3 sequence is CASTPDSNSYEQYF. CDR3 nucleotides: TGTGCCAGCACCCCCGACAGTAACTCCTACGAGCAGTACTTC.

The V call is TRBV7-2, the J call TRBJ1-2, with a weak D call TRBD1 (5 bases). The CDR3 runs to 13 residues. CDR1 and CDR2 (germline): SGHTA, FQGNSA. V lost 5 bases and J 2 bases, leaving 9 bases between the germline ends. This CDR3 is CASSPDKNYGYTF. CDR3 DNA sequence: TGTGCCAGCAGCCCGGACAAGAACTATGGCTACACCTTC.

V is TRBV4-3 and J is TRBJ1-2, with 8 bases matching TRBD1. The germline CDR1 and CDR2 sequences are LGHNA and YSLEER. The CDR3 consists of 18 residues. The ends lost 3 bases at V and 4 bases at J; junction bases unmatched: 16. The CDR3 is CASSQGGQALLSIYGYTF. CDR3 sequence (DNA): TGCGCCAGCAGCCAGGGGGGACAGGCCCTCCTCTCAATCTATGGCTACACCTTC.

The V gene is TRBV19, the J gene TRBJ2-1, with a weak D call TRBD1 (6 bases). This CDR3 region has 15 residues. With 4 bases removed from V and 0 bases from J, the gap between germline ends came to 10 bases. From germline, CDR1 is LNHDA and CDR2 SQIVND (reference sequence). In nucleotides, the CDR3 is TGTGCCAGTAGTACGGCAGGGGTCTCCTACAATGAGCAGTTCTTC. Translated: CASSTAGVSYNEQFF.

This chain connects TRBV5-4 to TRBJ2-7; 13 bases match TRBD2. This CDR3 region has 16 residues. Germline V CDR1 and CDR2: SGHNT, YYREEE (reference sequence). Unmatched junction bases numbered 5, after V lost 2 bases and J lost 3 bases. CDR3 amino acids: CASSLLAGGRDYEQYF. The CDR3 DNA reads TGTGCCAGCAGCTTACTAGCGGGGGGGAGAGACTACGAGCAGTACTTC.

The chain couples TRBV5-4 to TRBJ1-1, with D perhaps TRBD1 (6 bases). This CDR3 is 17 amino acids long. Germline lookup yields CDR1 SGHNT and CDR2 YYREEE (reference sequence). V was clipped by 2 bases and J by 0 bases, with 17 bases between them. For the CDR3, the DNA is TGTGCCAGCAGCTTTCGCAGGGGAACCTACATGAACACTGAAGCTTTCTTT. This encodes CASSFRRGTYMNTEAFF.

The chain links TRBV10-3 to TRBJ2-3, with 10 positions matching TRBD2. CDR1 is ENHRY and CDR2 is SYGVKD in the germline V gene. This CDR3 contains 16 residues. Trimming removed 7 bases from V and 3 bases from J; junction bases left unmatched: 10. The CDR3 loop reads CAITSSGGLGTDTQYF. CDR3 DNA: TGTGCCATCACCTCTAGCGGGGGCCTAGGTACAGATACGCAGTATTTT.